This T cell receptor (beta chain) was obtained from a study of T cell clones after liver transplantation. Germline assignment: CDR1 LGHNA and CDR2 YNFKEQ. This CDR3 has 13 amino acids. V lost 1 base and J 5 bases, leaving 8 bases between the germline ends. TCRdb keeps only in-frame clones here, not all; method: immunoSEQ multiplex PCR. The table records approximately 100,000 clones, more than 75% of them present only once. The V gene is TRBV4-2, the J gene TRBJ2-5; the D gene is possibly TRBD2 (5 bases). The clonotype comes from a human donor who received a liver transplant. The specimen was CD4+ T cells from blood, collected before liver transplant. CDR3 nucleotide sequence: TGTGCCAGCAGCCAAGTGCAGCGGGAGACCCAGTACTTC. This encodes CASSQVQRETQYF.